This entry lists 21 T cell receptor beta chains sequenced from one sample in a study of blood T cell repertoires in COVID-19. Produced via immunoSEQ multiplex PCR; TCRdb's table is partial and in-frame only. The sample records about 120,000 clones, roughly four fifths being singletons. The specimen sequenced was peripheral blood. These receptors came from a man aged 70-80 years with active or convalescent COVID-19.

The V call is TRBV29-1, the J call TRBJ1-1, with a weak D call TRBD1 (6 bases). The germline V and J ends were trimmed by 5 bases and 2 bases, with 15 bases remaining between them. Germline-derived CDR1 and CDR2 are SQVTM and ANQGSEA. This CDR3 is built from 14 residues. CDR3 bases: TGCAGCGTTCCCCCGGGACAATTAAACACTGAAGCTTTCTTT. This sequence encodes CSVPPGQLNTEAFF.

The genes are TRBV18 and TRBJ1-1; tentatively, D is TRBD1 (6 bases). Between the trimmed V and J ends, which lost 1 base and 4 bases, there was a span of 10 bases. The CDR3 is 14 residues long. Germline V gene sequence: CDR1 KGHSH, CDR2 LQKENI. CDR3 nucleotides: TGTGCCAGCTCACCACAGGGGGGGGGCACTGAAGCTTTCTTT. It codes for CASSPQGGGTEAFF. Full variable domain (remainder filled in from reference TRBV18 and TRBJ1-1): NAGVMQNPRHLVRRRGQEARLRCSPMKGHSHVYWYRQLPEEGLKFMVYLQKENIIDESGMPKERFSAEFPKEGPSILRIQQVVRGDSAAYFCASSPQGGGTEAFFGQGTRLTVV.

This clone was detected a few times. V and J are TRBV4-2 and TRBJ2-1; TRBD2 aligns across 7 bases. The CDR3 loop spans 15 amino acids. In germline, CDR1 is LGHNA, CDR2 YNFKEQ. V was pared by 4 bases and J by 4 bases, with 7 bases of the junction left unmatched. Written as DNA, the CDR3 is TGTGCCAGCAGCCCGGGACTAATCTATTACAATGAGCAGTTCTTC. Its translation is CASSPGLIYYNEQFF.

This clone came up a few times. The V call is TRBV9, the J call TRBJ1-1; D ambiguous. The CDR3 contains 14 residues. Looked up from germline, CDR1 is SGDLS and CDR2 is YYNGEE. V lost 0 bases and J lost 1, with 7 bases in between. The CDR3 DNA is TGTGCCAGCAGCGTAGGACTGGGGAACACTGAAGCTTTCTTT. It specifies CASSVGLGNTEAFF.

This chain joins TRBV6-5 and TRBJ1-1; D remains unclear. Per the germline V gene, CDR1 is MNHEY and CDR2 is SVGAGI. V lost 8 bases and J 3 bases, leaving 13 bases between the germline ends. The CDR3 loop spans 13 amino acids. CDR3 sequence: CASCFRGDTEAFF. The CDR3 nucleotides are TGTGCCAGCTGCTTTCGGGGTGACACTGAAGCTTTCTTT.

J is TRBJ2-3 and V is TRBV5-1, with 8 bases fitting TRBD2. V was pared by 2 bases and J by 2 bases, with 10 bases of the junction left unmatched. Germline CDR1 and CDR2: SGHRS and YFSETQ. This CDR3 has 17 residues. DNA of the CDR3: TGCGCCAGCAGCTTCCAATACAATAGCGGGAACACAGATACGCAGTATTTT. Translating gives CASSFQYNSGNTDTQYF.

CDR3: CASSETGPNEKLFF. CDR3 coding DNA: TGTGCCAGCTCAGAAACGGGTCCAAATGAAAAACTGTTTTTT. This chain links TRBV5-5 with TRBJ1-4; no firm D call. Deletions cut 7 bases from V and 5 bases from J, with 15 bases between. This CDR3 contains 14 residues. Germline V gives CDR1 SGHKS, CDR2 YYEKEE (reference sequence).

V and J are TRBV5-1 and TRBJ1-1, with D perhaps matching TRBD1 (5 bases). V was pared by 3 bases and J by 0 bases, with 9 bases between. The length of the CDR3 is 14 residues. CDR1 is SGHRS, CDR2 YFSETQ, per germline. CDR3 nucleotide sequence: TGCGCCAGCAGCTGGGGGGTGATGAACACTGAAGCTTTCTTT. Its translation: CASSWGVMNTEAFF.

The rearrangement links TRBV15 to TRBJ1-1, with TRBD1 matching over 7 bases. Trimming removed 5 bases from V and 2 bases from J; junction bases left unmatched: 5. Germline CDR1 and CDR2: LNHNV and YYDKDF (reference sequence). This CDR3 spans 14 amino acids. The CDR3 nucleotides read TGTGCCACCAGCCCCCAGGGGGGAAACACTGAAGCTTTCTTT. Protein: CATSPQGGNTEAFF.

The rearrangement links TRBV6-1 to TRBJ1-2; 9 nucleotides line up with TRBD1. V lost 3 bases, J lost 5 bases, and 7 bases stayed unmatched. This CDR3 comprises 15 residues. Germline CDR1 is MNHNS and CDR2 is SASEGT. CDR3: CASSESDRGPYGYTF. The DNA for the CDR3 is TGTGCCAGCAGTGAGTCGGACAGGGGACCGTATGGCTACACCTTC.

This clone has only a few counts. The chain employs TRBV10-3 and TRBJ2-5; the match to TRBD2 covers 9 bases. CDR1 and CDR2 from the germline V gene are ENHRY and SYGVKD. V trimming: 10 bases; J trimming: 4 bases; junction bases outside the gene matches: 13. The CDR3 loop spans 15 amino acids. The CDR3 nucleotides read TGTGCCACCCTCCAACCGAGTAGCGGGAGAGAGACCCAGTACTTC. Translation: CATLQPSSGRETQYF.

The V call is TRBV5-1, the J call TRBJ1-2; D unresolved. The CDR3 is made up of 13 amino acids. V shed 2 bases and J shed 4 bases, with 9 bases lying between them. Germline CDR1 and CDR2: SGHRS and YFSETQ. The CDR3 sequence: CASSLRGSYGYTF. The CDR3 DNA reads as TGCGCCAGCAGCTTACGAGGGAGCTATGGCTACACCTTC.

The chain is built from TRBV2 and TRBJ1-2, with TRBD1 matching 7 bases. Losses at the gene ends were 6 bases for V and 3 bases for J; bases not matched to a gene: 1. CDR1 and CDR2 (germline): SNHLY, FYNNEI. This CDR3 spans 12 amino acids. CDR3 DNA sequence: TGTGCCAGCAGACAGGGGTACTATGGCTACACCTTC. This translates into CASRQGYYGYTF.

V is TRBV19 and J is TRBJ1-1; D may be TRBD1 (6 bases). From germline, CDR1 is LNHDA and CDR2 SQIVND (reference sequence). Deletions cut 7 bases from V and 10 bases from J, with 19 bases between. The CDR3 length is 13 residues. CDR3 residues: CASNFRDTPAAFF. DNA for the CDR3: TGTGCCAGTAATTTTCGGGACACCCCCGCAGCTTTCTTT.

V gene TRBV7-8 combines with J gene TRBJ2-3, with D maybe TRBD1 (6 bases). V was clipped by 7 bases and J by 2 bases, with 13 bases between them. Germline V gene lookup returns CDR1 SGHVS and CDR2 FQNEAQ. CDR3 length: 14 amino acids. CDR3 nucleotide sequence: TGTGCCAGCACCCAGGACAGCATCACAGATACGCAGTATTTT. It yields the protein CASTQDSITDTQYF. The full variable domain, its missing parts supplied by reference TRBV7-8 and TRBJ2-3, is GAGVSQSPRYKVAKRGQDVALRCDPISGHVSLFWYQQALGQGPEFLTYFQNEAQLDKSGLPSDRFFAERPEGSVSTLKIQRTQQEDSAVYLCASTQDSITDTQYFGPGTRLTVL.

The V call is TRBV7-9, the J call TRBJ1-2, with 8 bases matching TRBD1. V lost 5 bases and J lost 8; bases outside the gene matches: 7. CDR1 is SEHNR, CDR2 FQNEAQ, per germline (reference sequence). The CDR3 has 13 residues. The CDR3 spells CASSRQGLEGYTF. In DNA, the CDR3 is TGTGCCAGCAGCCGACAGGGGTTAGAGGGCTACACCTTC.

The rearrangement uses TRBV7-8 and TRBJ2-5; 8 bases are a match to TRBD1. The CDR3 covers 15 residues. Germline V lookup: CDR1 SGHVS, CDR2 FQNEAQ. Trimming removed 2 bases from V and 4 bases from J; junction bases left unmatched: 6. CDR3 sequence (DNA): TGTGCCAGCAGCTTAATGGGGACAGGTGCAGAGACCCAGTACTTC. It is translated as CASSLMGTGAETQYF.

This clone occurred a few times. This CDR3 is CASSLETAPQNIQYF. The CDR3 DNA is TGTGCCAGCAGCTTGGAGACAGCCCCGCAAAACATTCAGTACTTC. This chain connects TRBV5-6 to TRBJ2-4; tentative D call: TRBD1 (5 bases). V was cut by 0 bases and J by 5 bases, with 12 bases left in between. The CDR3 runs to 15 residues. Germline assignment: CDR1 SGHDT and CDR2 YYEEEE.

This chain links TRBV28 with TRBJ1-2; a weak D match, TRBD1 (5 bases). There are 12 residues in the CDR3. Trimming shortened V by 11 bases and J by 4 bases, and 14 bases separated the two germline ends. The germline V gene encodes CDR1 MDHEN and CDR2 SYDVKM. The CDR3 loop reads CAASGTLYGYTF. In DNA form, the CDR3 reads TGTGCCGCGAGCGGGACCCTCTATGGCTACACCTTC.

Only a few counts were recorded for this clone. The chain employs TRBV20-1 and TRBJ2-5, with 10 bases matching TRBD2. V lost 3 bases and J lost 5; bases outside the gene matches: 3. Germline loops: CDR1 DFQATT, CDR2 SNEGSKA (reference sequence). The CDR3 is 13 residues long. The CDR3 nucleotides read TGCAGTGCTAGTATTAGCGGGAGGGAGACCCAGTACTTC. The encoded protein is CSASISGRETQYF.

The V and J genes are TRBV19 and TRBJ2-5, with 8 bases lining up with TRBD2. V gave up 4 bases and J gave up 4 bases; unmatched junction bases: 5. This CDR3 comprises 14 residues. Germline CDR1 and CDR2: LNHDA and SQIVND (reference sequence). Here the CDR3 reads CASSRAGGGETQYF. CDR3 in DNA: TGTGCCAGTAGTAGGGCGGGAGGAGGAGAGACCCAGTACTTC.